This T cell receptor (beta chain) was retrieved from a study of human T cells and chemical hapten exposure. Comment on this clonotype: Its target is not known.

TCRdb re-called the RACE reads with MiXCR, one entry per CDR3 protein. The sample records about 98,000 distinct CDR3 sequences, under 14% being singletons. V lost 2 bases and J lost 2, with 7 bases in between. Germline assignment: CDR1 SEHNR and CDR2 FQNEAQ (reference sequence). The CDR3 contains 13 residues. Indicated time point: pre-sensitization, week 0. Sample treatment: therapeutic diphenylcyclopropenone sensitization with weekly scalp DPC. Unfractionated whole blood yielded total RNA. Notes on the study in general: No shift was seen in TCRs above 1 in 1000 frequency with DPC sensitization.

The genes are TRBV7-9 and TRBJ2-7, with D uncertain. The sequencing used whole blood, collected in connection with sensitization to the hapten diphenylcyclopropenone (DPC). This clonotype was obtained from a woman aged 55-70 years with alopecia areata. Some clones in this sample may be carry-over from other donors' samples. The CDR3 nucleotides are TGTGCCAGCAGCTTAATACAACCCTACGAGCAGTACTTC. Its translation is CASSLIQPYEQYF.